Listed here are 20 T cell receptor beta chains from one sample, sequenced in a study of T cell responses to AZD1222 COVID-19 vaccine listed by TCRdb under 2021. Library construction relied on the immunoSEQ multiplex PCR assay. What TCRdb holds here is the immuneACCESS table cut down to in-frame rearrangements. Part of the clones is not present; checked against another copy, under half of the missing clones reflect an unresolved V gene, and the others are unexplained. The sample records 60,000 to 75,000 clones, about three quarters of which are singletons. The ten top clones hold roughly 3.5% of the sample. The time point label corresponds to: about 28 days (+/-7) after the second vaccine dose. Sequences were derived from peripheral blood, sampled 28 days after the second AZD1222 dose. The receptor set was obtained from an adult who received the AZD1222 COVID-19 vaccine.

The chain links TRBV5-1 to TRBJ1-6; 9 nucleotides align to TRBD1. Germline V gene sequence: CDR1 SGHRS, CDR2 YFSETQ. CDR3 length equals 16 residues. With 4 bases clipped from V and 7 bases from J, the junction kept 9 bases outside the gene matches. DNA of the CDR3: TGCGCCAGCAGCAAGGGGCTGGGACAGGGCAATTCACCCCTCCACTTT. Protein: CASSKGLGQGNSPLHF.

The CDR3 loop is CASSKEGASGGVETQYF. CDR3 nucleotides: TGTGCCAGCAGCAAAGAAGGGGCTAGCGGGGGCGTAGAGACCCAGTACTTC. The chain joins TRBV21-1 to TRBJ2-5; TRBD2, the table's D call, was not compared with the DNA. TRBV21-1 is a pseudogene. The CDR3 spans 17 residues.

Details on this clone: The junction and the germline gene differ at one end; a read error may be behind it. V is TRBV3-1 (or the pseudogene TRBV3-2) and J is TRBJ1-6; unclear D gene. CDR3 length: 12 amino acids. CDR1 and CDR2 (germline): LGHDT, YNNKEL (reference sequence). The CDR3: CASSQDNSPLHF. Here the CDR3 DNA reads TGTGCCAGCAGCCAAGATAACTCACCCCTCCACTTT.

V gene TRBV9 combines with J gene TRBJ2-2; D is uncertain. Trimming shortened V by 0 bases and J by 5 bases, and 11 bases separated the two germline ends. This CDR3 has 15 amino acids. CDR1 and CDR2 (germline): SGDLS, YYNGEE. CDR3 amino acids: CASSVGTVSTGELFF. CDR3 in DNA: TGTGCCAGCAGCGTAGGCACGGTTTCGACCGGGGAGCTGTTTTTT.

The gene calls are TRBV7-9 and TRBJ2-1, with 15 bases matching TRBD2. Germline V gene lookup returns CDR1 SEHNR and CDR2 FQNEAQ (reference sequence). The CDR3 sequence is 19 residues long. With V trimmed by 5 bases and J by 0 bases, 8 bases remained unmatched. This CDR3 reads CASSAGTSGGMPSYNEQFF. The DNA of the CDR3 is TGTGCCAGCAGCGCTGGGACTAGCGGGGGGATGCCCTCCTACAATGAGCAGTTCTTC. The whole variable domain, filled in from reference TRBV7-9 and TRBJ2-1, reads DTGVSQNPRHKITKRGQNVTFRCDPISEHNRLYWYRQTLGQGPEFLTYFQNEAQLEKSRLLSDRFSAERPKGSFSTLEIQRTEQGDSAMYLCASSAGTSGGMPSYNEQFFGPGTRLTVL.

This clone was seen once. This sequence joins TRBV12-1 and TRBJ2-3; the table's D call of TRBD2 was not tested on the DNA. TRBV12-1 is tagged as a pseudogene. The CDR3 covers 15 residues. DNA of the CDR3: TGTGCCAGCAGCATAACTAGCGCGGGCCCAGATACGCAGTATTTT. Protein sequence: CASSITSAGPDTQYF.

The J gene is TRBJ2-6, the V gene TRBV7-2; tentative D call: TRBD1 (5 bases). Trimming removed 2 bases at V and 4 bases at J, with 15 bases between. CDR1 is SGHTA and CDR2 is FQGNSA in the germline V gene. This CDR3 is built from 17 residues. CDR3 sequence (DNA): TGTGCCAGCAGCTTAAGGGGCGCTGGTTCCGGGGCCAACGTCCTGACTTTC. Translation gives CASSLRGAGSGANVLTF.

This chain uses TRBV6-5 with TRBJ1-3; D is ambiguous. This CDR3 spans 14 amino acids. CDR1 MNHEY and CDR2 SVGAGI come from the germline V gene. V lost 5 bases, J lost 4 bases, and 12 bases lay in between. The CDR3 region is CASSKSDLGNTIYF. In DNA form, the CDR3 reads TGTGCCAGCAGTAAGAGTGACCTCGGAAACACCATATATTTT.

The chain employs TRBV3-1 (or the pseudogene TRBV3-2) and TRBJ1-4; D remains ambiguous. This CDR3 is built from 15 residues. V lost 4 bases to trimming and J lost 5 bases, with 14 bases between them. From germline, CDR1 is LGHDT and CDR2 YNNKEL (reference sequence). The chain's CDR3 is CASSPYGNSNEKLFF. The CDR3 region has the DNA TGTGCCAGCAGCCCCTACGGGAATTCCAATGAAAAACTGTTTTTT.

The chain has TRBV6-2 or TRBV6-3 and TRBJ2-6, with TRBD2 identical over 8 bases. J gave up 6 bases and V 6 bases, and 7 bases lay outside the gene matches. This CDR3 is built from 15 residues. The germline V gene encodes CDR1 MNHEY and CDR2 SVGEGT. The CDR3 loop reads CASSSGREVANVLTF. DNA for the CDR3: TGTGCCAGCAGCTCCGGGAGGGAGGTGGCCAACGTCCTGACTTTC.

This chain links TRBV6-6 with TRBJ2-7; weak D call: TRBD1 (6 bases). The CDR3 covers 15 residues. V was pared by 2 bases and J by 3 bases, with 14 bases between. Germline-derived CDR1 and CDR2 are MNHNY and SVGAGI (reference sequence). The CDR3 reads CASSYPQDSHYEQYF. CDR3 in DNA: TGTGCCAGCAGTTACCCGCAGGACAGCCACTACGAGCAGTACTTC.

The rearrangement uses TRBV10-3 and TRBJ1-1, with a weak D call TRBD1 (6 bases). The ends were cut back, 10 bases at V and 0 bases at J, with 12 bases in the middle. The germline gives CDR1 ENHRY, CDR2 SYGVKD. The CDR3 length is 13 residues. CDR3 sequence reads: CATQQGLNTEAFF. The CDR3 DNA sequence: TGTGCCACGCAACAGGGCTTGAACACTGAAGCTTTCTTT.

This rearrangement joins TRBV7-3 to TRBJ1-1, with no clear D. With 5 bases removed from V and 4 bases from J, the gap between germline ends came to 11 bases. This CDR3 contains 13 residues. Germline V lookup: CDR1 SGHTA, CDR2 FQGTGA. CDR3 coding DNA: TGTGCCAGCAGCCCCCGCCGAAGCACTGAAGCTTTCTTT. Its protein is CASSPRRSTEAFF. Based on the CDR3 plus reference TRBV7-3 and TRBJ1-1, the full variable domain is GAGVSQTPSNKVTEKGKYVELRCDPISGHTALYWYRQSLGQGPEFLIYFQGTGAADDSGLPNDRFFAVRPEGSVSTLKIQRTERGDSAVYLCASSPRRSTEAFFGQGTRLTVV.

V is TRBV20-1 and J is TRBJ2-5; TRBD1 is a possible D gene (6 bases). Germline V CDR1 and CDR2: DFQATT, SNEGSKA (reference sequence). The CDR3 totals 15 residues. V was cut by 3 bases and J by 1 base, with 15 bases left in between. The CDR3 here is CSASSRGEFQETQYF. Here the CDR3 DNA reads TGCAGTGCTAGTTCCAGGGGTGAATTCCAAGAGACCCAGTACTTC.

The chain joins TRBV10-2 to TRBJ2-7, with TRBD1 as a possible D gene (5 bases). Trimming removed 6 bases at V and 2 bases at J, with 14 bases between. The germline V gene has CDR1 WSHSY and CDR2 SAAADI. The CDR3 loop spans 14 amino acids. The CDR3 DNA is TGCGCCAGCAGGAAGACAGATCCCCCCTACGAGCAGTACTTC. It codes for CASRKTDPPYEQYF.

This chain uses TRBV2 with TRBJ1-2; 9 bases are shared with TRBD1. J was trimmed by 2 bases and V by 7 bases; bases with no gene match: 5. Germline V gene sequence: CDR1 SNHLY, CDR2 FYNNEI. CDR3 length equals 14 residues. The CDR3 DNA reads as TGTGCCAGCATCCCGACAGGGGGAAACTATGGCTACACCTTC. Residues: CASIPTGGNYGYTF.

The chain couples TRBV4-3 to TRBJ1-3; no definite D call. Trimming removed 0 bases from V and 0 bases from J, with 9 bases in between. This CDR3 is built from 16 residues. CDR1 and CDR2 from the germline V gene are LGHNA and YSLEER. CDR3 residues: CASSQDYRFSGNTIYF. DNA for the CDR3: TGCGCCAGCAGCCAAGACTACAGATTCTCTGGAAACACCATATATTTT.

CDR3 in DNA: TGTGCCAGCAGCTTCGGGACAGGAGAGACCCAGTACTTC. It translates to CASSFGTGETQYF. The J gene is TRBJ2-5, the V gene TRBV5-6; TRBD1 matches at 8 bases. Germline assignment: CDR1 SGHDT and CDR2 YYEEEE. CDR3 size: 13 residues. Trimming took 2 bases from V and 4 from J; bases not matched to a gene: 1.

The chain joins TRBV4-1 to TRBJ2-3; D ambiguous. The CDR3 covers 15 residues. The V gene's germline CDR1 is MGHRA and CDR2 YSYEKL. Trimming stripped 1 base from V and 0 bases from J, with 8 bases between. For the CDR3, the DNA is TGCGCCAGCAGCCAAGGACGAGGTAGCACAGATACGCAGTATTTT. It codes for CASSQGRGSTDTQYF.

CDR3 nucleotide sequence: TGCAGTGCTCGTGGTGGGGTAGGCACAGATACGCAGTATTTT. Translating it yields CSARGGVGTDTQYF. J is TRBJ2-3 and V is TRBV20-1, with D unclear. V was pared by 5 bases and J by 1 base, with 13 bases between. The CDR3 extends over 14 amino acids. The V gene's germline CDR1 is DFQATT and CDR2 SNEGSKA (reference sequence).